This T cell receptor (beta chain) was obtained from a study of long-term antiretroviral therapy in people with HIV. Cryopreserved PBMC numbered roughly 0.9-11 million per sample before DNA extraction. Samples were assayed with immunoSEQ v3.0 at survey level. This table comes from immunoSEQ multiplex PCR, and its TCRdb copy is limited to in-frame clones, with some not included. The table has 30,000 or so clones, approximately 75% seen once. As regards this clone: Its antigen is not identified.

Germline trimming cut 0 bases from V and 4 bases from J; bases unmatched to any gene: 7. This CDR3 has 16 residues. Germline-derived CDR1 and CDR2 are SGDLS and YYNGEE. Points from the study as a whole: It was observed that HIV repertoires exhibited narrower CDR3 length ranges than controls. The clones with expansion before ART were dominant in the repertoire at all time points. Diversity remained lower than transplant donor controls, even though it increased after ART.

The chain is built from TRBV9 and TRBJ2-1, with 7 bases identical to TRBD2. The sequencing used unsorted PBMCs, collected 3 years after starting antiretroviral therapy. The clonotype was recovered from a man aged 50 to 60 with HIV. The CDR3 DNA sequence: TGTGCCAGCAGCGTAGAGGGTAGCGGGCTATACAATGAGCAGTTCTTC. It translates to CASSVEGSGLYNEQFF.